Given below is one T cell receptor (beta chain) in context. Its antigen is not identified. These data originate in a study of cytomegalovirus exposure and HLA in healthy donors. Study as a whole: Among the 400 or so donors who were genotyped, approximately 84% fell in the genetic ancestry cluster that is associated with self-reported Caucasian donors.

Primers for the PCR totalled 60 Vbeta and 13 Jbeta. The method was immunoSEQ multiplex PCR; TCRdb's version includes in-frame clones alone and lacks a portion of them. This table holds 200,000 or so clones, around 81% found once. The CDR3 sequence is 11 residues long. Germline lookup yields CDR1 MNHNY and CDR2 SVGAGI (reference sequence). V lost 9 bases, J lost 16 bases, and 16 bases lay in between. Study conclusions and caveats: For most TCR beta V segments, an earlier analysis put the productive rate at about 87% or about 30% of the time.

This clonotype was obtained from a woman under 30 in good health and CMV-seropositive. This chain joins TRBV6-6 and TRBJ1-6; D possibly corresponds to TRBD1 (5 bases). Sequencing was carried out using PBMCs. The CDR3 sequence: CASNREGKLHF. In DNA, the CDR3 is TGTGCCAGTAACCGGGAGGGGAAACTCCACTTT.